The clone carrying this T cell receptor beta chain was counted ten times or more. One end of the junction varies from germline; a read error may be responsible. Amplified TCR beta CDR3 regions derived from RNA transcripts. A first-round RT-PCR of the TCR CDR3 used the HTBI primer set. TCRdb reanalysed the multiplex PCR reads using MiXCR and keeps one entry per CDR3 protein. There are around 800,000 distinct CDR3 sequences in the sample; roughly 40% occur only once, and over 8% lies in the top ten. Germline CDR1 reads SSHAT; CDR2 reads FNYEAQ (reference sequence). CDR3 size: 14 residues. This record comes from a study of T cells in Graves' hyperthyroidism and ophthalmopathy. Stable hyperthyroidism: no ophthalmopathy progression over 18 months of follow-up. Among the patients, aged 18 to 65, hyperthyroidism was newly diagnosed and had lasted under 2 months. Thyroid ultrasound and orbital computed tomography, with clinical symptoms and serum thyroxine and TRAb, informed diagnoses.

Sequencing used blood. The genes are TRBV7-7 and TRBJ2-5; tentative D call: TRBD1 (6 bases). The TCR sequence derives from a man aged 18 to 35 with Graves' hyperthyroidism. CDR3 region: CASSATGQGETQYF. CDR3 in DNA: TGTGCTAGCAGCGCTACAGGGCAGGGGGAGACCCAGTACTTC.